This T cell receptor (beta chain) is from a study of T-cell memory formation after mild COVID-19. Study conclusions and caveats: What remained unconfirmed was the SARS-CoV-2 specificity of second-wave clones peaking on day 37.

Of note for this clonotype: The antigen remains undetermined.

The V and J ends lost 3 bases and 9 bases respectively, with 9 bases between them. The germline gives CDR1 DFQATT, CDR2 SNEGSKA (reference sequence). The CDR3 totals 11 residues. 5'RACE primed from the constant segment yielded TCR alpha and TCR beta cDNA libraries bearing sample barcodes and UMIs. TCRdb independently ran MiXCR on the 5' RACE reads; one entry per CDR3 protein. The table lists hundreds of thousands of distinct CDR3 sequences, roughly 18% of them singletons. The sequencing input was PBMCs or a T cell subset sorted from them (not recorded which). The sequence was obtained from a young man who had mild COVID-19 (a few samples of this study predate the infection). Cell type and time point are not known. This chain links TRBV20-1 with TRBJ2-1; the D is unclear. The chain's CDR3 is CSARPLAEQFF. DNA of the CDR3: TGCAGTGCTAGGCCGTTGGCTGAGCAGTTCTTC.